The T cell receptor beta chain under discussion was sequenced for a study of T cell responses to AZD1222 COVID-19 vaccine. Study-level background: Analyses pooled second doses at about 4 or about 12 weeks. Whole-study findings and limits: Nearly half of the spike-specific TCRs reportedly recognize variant regions that carry no mutations. Every sample of the repertoires postdated the peak T cell response. Clonal diversity was possibly underestimated; the donors were predominantly white British and more often female.

The CDR3 is 13 residues long. Germline loops: CDR1 SGHDT, CDR2 YYEEEE. V trimming: 6 bases; J trimming: 5 bases; junction bases outside the gene matches: 6. The table came from immunoSEQ multiplex PCR; TCRdb's copy has only in-frame clones and leaves some out. The sample includes 120,000 or so clones, roughly 89% of them seen just once. Points on this clone: Its specificity is not known.

The sequence was obtained from an adult in good health. The genes are TRBV5-6 and TRBJ2-3; 7 bases fit TRBD2. The specimen was peripheral blood, collected on day 0 of AZD1222 vaccination. This CDR3 reads CASKRWGGDTQYF. DNA of the CDR3: TGTGCCAGCAAGCGATGGGGGGGAGATACGCAGTATTTT.